Included here is one T cell receptor beta chain sequence, with context. The sample belongs to a study of control samples from healthy donors and cancer patients. Assay used: immunoSEQ multiplex PCR; TCRdb lists only in-frame clones, some missing. The sample includes around 52,000 clones, 91% of them seen just once. Germline loops: CDR1 SGHNT, CDR2 YYREEE (reference sequence). V lost 1 base and J lost 6, with 14 bases in between. This CDR3 is built from 15 residues. The sequenced sample was PBMCs. The genes are TRBV5-4 and TRBJ2-1; no reliable D call. The clonotype comes from a man aged 30 to 45 with colorectal cancer. The CDR3 nucleotides are TGTGCCAGCAGCTTGTGGATGGGAAGGGTCAATGAGCAGTTCTTC. This gives the protein CASSLWMGRVNEQFF. Drawing the rest from reference TRBV5-4 and TRBJ2-1, the complete variable domain is ETGVTQSPTHLIKTRGQQVTLRCSSQSGHNTVSWYQQALGQGPQFIFQYYREEENGRGNFPPRFSGLQFPNYSSELNVNALELDDSALYLCASSLWMGRVNEQFFGPGTRLTVL.